This T cell receptor (beta chain) was found in a study of T cell changes during pregnancy in multiple sclerosis. Only in-frame clones appear in the TCRdb table, and some are missing; sequencing was by immunoSEQ multiplex PCR. The data contain 30,000 to 45,000 clones, approximately 92% of them seen just once; the ten biggest clones take up 10% to 15%. Looked up from germline, CDR1 is SNHLY and CDR2 is FYNNEI. This CDR3 region has 16 residues. V lost 7 bases, J lost 2 bases, and 20 bases lay in between. The source was CD8+ T cells from peripheral blood mononuclear cells, collected in the first trimester of pregnancy. This clonotype originated in a female donor with multiple sclerosis, enrolled in a pregnancy study. The chain has TRBV2 and TRBJ1-2; D not certain. The CDR3 nucleotides are TGTGCCAGCATGAGCGGGAGATCCCTAAACAACTATGGCTACACCTTC. It encodes CASMSGRSLNNYGYTF. The complete variable domain, with remaining parts taken from reference TRBV2 and TRBJ1-2, reads EPEVTQTPSHQVTQMGQEVILRCVPISNHLYFYWYRQILGQKVEFLVSFYNNEISEKSEIFDDQFSVERPDGSNFTLKIRSTKLEDSAMYFCASMSGRSLNNYGYTFGSGTRLTVV.